The 7 T cell receptor beta chains below were found in one sample sequenced in a study of radiotherapy plus CTLA-4 blockade in lung cancer. This table comes from immunoSEQ multiplex PCR, and its TCRdb copy is limited to in-frame clones, with some not included. The table has about 120,000 clones, over 80% seen once; the top ten hold more than 6.5%. The sample was peripheral blood, taken from a patient treated with radiotherapy plus ipilimumab. These TCRs come from a human donor with non-small cell lung cancer that progressed on radiotherapy plus ipilimumab.

The chain is built from TRBV27 and TRBJ2-5; D not certain. The CDR3 is 12 residues long. Trimming removed 2 bases at V and 1 base at J, with 2 bases between. The germline CDR1 and CDR2 sequences are MNHEY and SMNVEV (reference sequence). The CDR3 sequence is CASSLIQETQYF. The CDR3 bases are TGTGCCAGCAGTTTAATCCAAGAGACCCAGTACTTC.

V gene TRBV30 combines with J gene TRBJ1-3; D is ambiguous. V shed 2 bases and J shed 3 bases, with 8 bases lying between them. Germline values: CDR1 GTSNPN, CDR2 SVGIG (reference sequence). The CDR3 has 13 residues. CDR3 nucleotide sequence: TGTGCCTGGAGTTTAGCGATTGGAAACACCATATATTTT. Protein product: CAWSLAIGNTIYF.

J is TRBJ2-3 and V is TRBV29-1; D remains unclear. Germline V gene data show CDR1 as SQVTM and CDR2 as ANQGSEA. The CDR3 is made up of 11 amino acids. Trimming left V 8 bases short and J 4 bases short, with 10 bases between. CDR3 amino acids: CSFRTADTQYF. CDR3 DNA: TGCAGCTTTAGGACCGCAGATACGCAGTATTTT.

The rearrangement links TRBV6-5 to TRBJ1-4, with D hard to call. Between the trimmed V and J ends, which lost 7 bases and 3 bases, there was a span of 9 bases. The length of the CDR3 is 13 residues. Germline assignment: CDR1 MNHEY and CDR2 SVGAGI. CDR3 coding DNA: TGTGCCAGCACCCCCAGCGCTAATGAAAAACTGTTTTTT. Protein: CASTPSANEKLFF.

The rearrangement joins TRBV6-1 to TRBJ2-7; unclear D gene. Per germline, CDR1 MNHNS and CDR2 SASEGT. Between the trimmed V and J ends, which lost 4 bases and 4 bases, there was a span of 17 bases. The CDR3 runs 15 residues. Written as DNA, the CDR3 is TGTGCCAGCAGTGTTCTGACAACCCCAGGATACGAGCAGTACTTC. Translated: CASSVLTTPGYEQYF.

A word on this clone: One end of the junction varies from germline; a read error may be responsible. The V call is TRBV28, the J call TRBJ1-1; 8 nucleotides match TRBD1. CDR3 length: 14 residues. CDR1 and CDR2 (germline): MDHEN, SYDVKM. CDR3 DNA: TGTGCCAGCAGTTTGGGACAGGAGAACGCTGAAGCTTTCTTT. Its translation: CASSLGQENAEAFF.

CDR3 loop: CATSRRRDNSGNTIYF. As DNA, the CDR3 is TGTGCCACCAGCAGACGTCGGGACAACTCTGGAAACACCATATATTTT. The gene calls are TRBV15 and TRBJ1-3; TRBD1 is a possible D gene (6 bases). This CDR3 region has 16 residues. The germline V gene encodes CDR1 LNHNV and CDR2 YYDKDF (reference sequence). V gave up 2 bases and J gave up 0 bases, with 11 bases separating them.